Shown below are 13 T cell receptor beta chains from a single sample sequenced in a study of blood T cell repertoires in COVID-19. Sequencing used immunoSEQ multiplex PCR; TCRdb keeps in-frame clones, though not all of them. This sample has some 150,000 clones, with around four fifths found just once. Material: peripheral blood. The receptors come from a human donor in a cohort sampled during active COVID-19.

This clone was seen just once. The genes are TRBV4-2 and TRBJ2-5; D possibly corresponds to TRBD1 (6 bases). V shed 1 base and J shed 4 bases, with 13 bases lying between them. This CDR3 contains 15 residues. Germline CDR1 is LGHNA and CDR2 is YNFKEQ. CDR3 nucleotide sequence: TGTGCCAGCAGCCAAGGGCGAGGACAGACAGAGACCCAGTACTTC. It encodes CASSQGRGQTETQYF.

This sequence joins TRBV5-5 and TRBJ2-7, with D possibly being TRBD2 (6 bases). The CDR3 contains 14 residues. Germline V CDR1 and CDR2: SGHKS, YYEKEE (reference sequence). V was trimmed by 3 bases and J by 1 base, leaving 11 bases between them. The CDR3 DNA sequence: TGTGCCAGCAGCTCGCCGGGAGCATCCTACGAGCAGTACTTC. Residues: CASSSPGASYEQYF.

The V and J genes are TRBV5-1 and TRBJ2-7, with TRBD2 matching 14 bases. From germline, CDR1 is SGHRS and CDR2 YFSETQ. This CDR3 spans 16 amino acids. The V gene end was trimmed by 5 bases and the J gene end by 2 bases; junction bases not matched to a gene: 6. The CDR3 nucleotides are TGCGCCAGCAGACGGACTAGCGGGGGGCCCCCCTACGAGCAGTACTTC. Its protein product is CASRRTSGGPPYEQYF.

The chain carries TRBV9 and TRBJ2-7; D gene unclear. With 4 bases removed from V and 1 base from J, the gap between germline ends came to 15 bases. CDR3 length: 15 residues. Germline values: CDR1 SGDLS, CDR2 YYNGEE. The CDR3 sequence is CASSPSTVPSYEQYF. The CDR3 DNA follows: TGTGCCAGCAGCCCCTCGACTGTTCCTTCCTACGAGCAGTACTTC.

This clone is a singleton in its sample. This chain connects TRBV12-5 to TRBJ2-7, with D perhaps matching TRBD2 (6 bases). Trimming shortened V by 7 bases and J by 3 bases, and 13 bases separated the two germline ends. Germline V gives CDR1 LGHNT, CDR2 FRNRAP. The CDR3 covers 13 residues. The CDR3 nucleotides read TGTGCTAGTGCTCGGGACTCGCGCTACGAGCAGTACTTC. Its protein is CASARDSRYEQYF.

The table lists this clone with a few counts. Written as DNA, the CDR3 is TGCGCCAGCAGCCAACCGGGGACAGTCTCCTACGAGCAGTACTTC. Protein sequence: CASSQPGTVSYEQYF. The V and J genes are TRBV4-1 and TRBJ2-7; 7 bases map to TRBD1. The CDR3 has 15 amino acids. The junction had 4 bases not matched to a gene; V was cut back by 2 bases and J by 0 bases. Germline CDR1 and CDR2: MGHRA and YSYEKL.

V and J are TRBV6-5 and TRBJ1-4; TRBD1 aligns across 7 bases. V shed 7 bases, J shed 3 bases, and the junction held 8 bases outside the gene matches. Looked up from germline, CDR1 is MNHEY and CDR2 is SVGAGI. This CDR3 is 15 amino acids long. As DNA, the CDR3 is TGTGCCAGCACCGACGCGGGACAGCCTAATGAAAAACTGTTTTTT. Protein: CASTDAGQPNEKLFF.

The J gene is TRBJ2-5, the V gene TRBV5-1; D is possibly TRBD1 (5 bases). V gave up 4 bases and J gave up 5 bases, with 12 bases separating them. The CDR3 covers 13 residues. Germline CDR1 reads SGHRS; CDR2 reads YFSETQ. The CDR3 reads CASSPQGSETQYF. The CDR3 coding sequence is TGCGCCAGCAGCCCGCAGGGATCGGAGACCCAGTACTTC.

The J gene is TRBJ2-1, the V gene TRBV7-2, with 9 bases that match TRBD2. Per the germline V gene, CDR1 is SGHTA and CDR2 is FQGNSA. The CDR3 contains 16 residues. The V and J ends lost 5 bases and 0 bases, in that order; junction bases with no gene match: 5. CDR3 loop: CASSPSGGSSYNEQFF. DNA of the CDR3: TGTGCCAGCAGCCCGAGCGGGGGGAGCTCCTACAATGAGCAGTTCTTC.

The chain joins TRBV5-1 to TRBJ2-2, with a weak D call TRBD2 (6 bases). The CDR3 contains 13 residues. V lost 2 bases and J 5 bases, leaving 7 bases between the germline ends. Per germline, CDR1 SGHRS and CDR2 YFSETQ. CDR3 in DNA: TGCGCCAGCAGCTTCGGGGGAACCGGGGAGCTGTTTTTT. It codes for CASSFGGTGELFF.

The chain is built from TRBV5-1 and TRBJ1-2; D is unresolved. The length of the CDR3 is 13 residues. Germline V CDR1 and CDR2: SGHRS, YFSETQ. The V and J ends lost 0 bases and 4 bases respectively, with 7 bases between them. In DNA, the CDR3 is TGCGCCAGCAGCTTGGGCGGTGGCTATGGCTACACCTTC. It yields the protein CASSLGGGYGYTF.

This clone appeared a few times. V is TRBV5-1 and J is TRBJ2-3, with D maybe TRBD1 (5 bases). CDR1 and CDR2 from the germline V gene are SGHRS and YFSETQ. Between the trimmed V and J ends, which lost 5 bases and 1 base, there was a span of 8 bases. The CDR3 covers 13 residues. For the CDR3, the DNA is TGCGCCAGCAGAATGACAGGCACAGATACGCAGTATTTT. Residues: CASRMTGTDTQYF. The variable domain in full, with the rest retrieved from reference TRBV5-1 and TRBJ2-3, is KAGVTQTPRYLIKTRGQQVTLSCSPISGHRSVSWYQQTPGQGLQFLFEYFSETQRNKGNFPGRFSGRQFSNSRSEMNVSTLELGDSALYLCASRMTGTDTQYFGPGTRLTVL.

J is TRBJ1-1 and V is TRBV19; 8 bases are a match to TRBD1. This CDR3 spans 14 amino acids. In germline, CDR1 is LNHDA, CDR2 SQIVND (reference sequence). The V segment lost 7 bases and the J segment 6 bases; nucleotides outside the gene matches: 10. This CDR3 is CASKVQGAVAEAFF. The CDR3, as DNA: TGTGCCAGTAAGGTCCAGGGGGCGGTAGCTGAAGCTTTCTTT. The variable domain in full, with the rest retrieved from reference TRBV19 and TRBJ1-1, is DGGITQSPKYLFRKEGQNVTLSCEQNLNHDAMYWYRQDPGQGLRLIYYSQIVNDFQKGDIAEGYSVSREKKESFPLTVTSAQKNPTAFYLCASKVQGAVAEAFFGQGTRLTVV.